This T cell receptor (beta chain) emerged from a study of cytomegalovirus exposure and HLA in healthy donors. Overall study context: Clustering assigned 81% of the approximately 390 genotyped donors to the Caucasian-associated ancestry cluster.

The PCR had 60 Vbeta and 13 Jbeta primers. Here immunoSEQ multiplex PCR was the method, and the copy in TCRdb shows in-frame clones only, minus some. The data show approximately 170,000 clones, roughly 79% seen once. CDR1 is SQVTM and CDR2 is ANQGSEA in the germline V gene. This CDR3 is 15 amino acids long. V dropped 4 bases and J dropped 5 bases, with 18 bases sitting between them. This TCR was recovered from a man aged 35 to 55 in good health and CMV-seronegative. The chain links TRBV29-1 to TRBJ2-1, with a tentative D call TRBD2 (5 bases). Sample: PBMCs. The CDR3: CSVGFSATMDNEQFF. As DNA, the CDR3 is TGCAGCGTTGGTTTTAGCGCTACGATGGACAATGAGCAGTTCTTC.